The 9 T cell receptor beta chains reported below all come from one sample, sequenced in a study of T cell repertoires in cytomegalovirus infection. MiXCR, run by TCRdb on the reads, gives a single entry per CDR3 protein. The sample yields approximately 500,000 distinct CDR3 sequences, approximately 11% seen once. The material sequenced was PBMCs. Every receptor here comes from a human donor in good health (CMV status not recorded). Some clones in this sample may be carry-over from other donors' samples.

There are many counts of this clonotype. The chain's CDR3 is CASSLLDSQETQYF. The CDR3 DNA reads TGCGCCAGCAGCCTCCTGGACAGCCAAGAGACCCAGTACTTC. The J gene is TRBJ2-5, the V gene TRBV5-1, with D tentatively TRBD1 (6 bases). Germline values: CDR1 SGHRS, CDR2 YFSETQ. This CDR3 has 14 residues. Trimming cost V 4 bases and J 1 base, with 11 bases left between them.

This clonotype was counted ten times or more. The chain carries TRBV25-1 and TRBJ1-5; D may be TRBD1 (5 bases). The CDR3 is 14 amino acids. Looked up from germline, CDR1 is MGHDK and CDR2 is SYGVNS. Trimming shortened V by 1 base and J by 3 bases, and 7 bases separated the two germline ends. The CDR3 bases are TGTGCCAGCAGTGAATGGGGCGACAATCAGCCCCAGCATTTT. Translation: CASSEWGDNQPQHF.

DNA for the CDR3: TGTGCCAGCAGCTCCAGGACTAGATTTGCCGGGGAGCTGTTTTTT. Its translation: CASSSRTRFAGELFF. The chain is built from TRBV6-5 and TRBJ2-2; 7 nucleotides match TRBD2. V shed 6 bases and J 6 bases; nucleotides not matched to a gene: 10. The germline V gene has CDR1 MNHEY and CDR2 SVGAGI. CDR3 length: 15 amino acids.

This clonotype showed up many times. The chain employs TRBV7-2 and TRBJ2-3, with no clear D. Germline CDR1 and CDR2: SGHTA and FQGNSA. The CDR3 spans 13 residues. Trimming took off 3 bases at V and 7 bases at J, with 11 bases between the two ends. The CDR3 region has the DNA TGTGCCAGCAGCTTCGGGCGCGCCTATACGCAGTATTTT. Translated: CASSFGRAYTQYF. The full variable domain, with the rest looked up from reference TRBV7-2 and TRBJ2-3, is GAGVSQSPSNKVTEKGKDVELRCDPISGHTALYWYRQSLGQGLEFLIYFQGNSAPDKSGLPSDRFSAERTGGSVSTLTIQRTQQEDSAVYLCASSFGRAYTQYFGPGTRLTVL.

This clonotype appeared a few times. V usage is TRBV10-3 and J usage is TRBJ1-1; possibly TRBD1 for D (6 bases). Germline loops: CDR1 ENHRY, CDR2 SYGVKD. Deletions cut 3 bases from V and 4 bases from J, with 12 bases between. The CDR3 consists of 14 residues. The CDR3 spells CAISDPGVATEAFF. The CDR3 bases are TGTGCCATCAGTGATCCAGGGGTCGCCACTGAAGCTTTCTTT.

The V and J genes are TRBV5-1 and TRBJ2-7; 9 bases line up with TRBD1. CDR1 SGHRS and CDR2 YFSETQ come from the germline V gene. The CDR3 has 15 residues. V trimming: 3 bases; J trimming: 6 bases; junction bases outside the gene matches: 10. The CDR3, as DNA: TGCGCCAGCAGCTCCTCCGGGACAGGGAGGACCGAGCAGTACTTC. Protein sequence: CASSSSGTGRTEQYF.

This clonotype was counted at least ten times. V and J are TRBV28 and TRBJ1-6; the D is unclear. V was trimmed by 2 bases and J by 7 bases, leaving 9 bases between them. The CDR3 is 14 amino acids. From germline, CDR1 is MDHEN and CDR2 SYDVKM. The CDR3 coding sequence is TGTGCCAGCAGTTTAGTCATGTCGAATTCACCCCTCCACTTT. It yields the protein CASSLVMSNSPLHF. Full variable domain (rest looked up from reference TRBV28 and TRBJ1-6): DVKVTQSSRYLVKRTGEKVFLECVQDMDHENMFWYRQDPGLGLRLIYFSYDVKMKEKGDIPEGYSVSREKKERFSLILESASTNQTSMYLCASSLVMSNSPLHFGNGTRLTVT.

J is TRBJ2-3 and V is TRBV4-2; 13 bases agree with TRBD2. Trimming removed 0 bases from V and 0 bases from J; junction bases left unmatched: 3. The germline V gene encodes CDR1 LGHNA and CDR2 YNFKEQ. CDR3 length equals 18 residues. CDR3 sequence reads: CASSQESTSGRSTDTQYF. In nucleotides, the CDR3 is TGTGCCAGCAGCCAAGAGTCGACTAGCGGGAGGAGCACAGATACGCAGTATTTT.

This clonotype was detected many times. V is TRBV27 and J is TRBJ1-3; D is undetermined. V lost 6 bases and J lost 7, with 16 bases in between. The CDR3 has 14 amino acids. Per germline, CDR1 MNHEY and CDR2 SMNVEV (reference sequence). Written as DNA, the CDR3 is TGTGCCAGCAGCCCTGACCCGGGAGGGAACACCATATATTTT. It is translated as CASSPDPGGNTIYF.